The 2 T cell receptor beta chains below come from one sample, sequenced in a study of OX40 agonist ivuxolimab in advanced cancers. To prepare the library, the immunoSEQ multiplex PCR assay was applied. TCRdb took this table from immuneACCESS and kept in-frame rearrangements with V and J called. Such tables lack part of the clones; where checked against another copy, unresolved V genes explain under half of the gap, and the rest is unexplained. The sample contains some 96,000 clones, roughly 80% of them found a single time. The top ten clonotypes cover around 1.6% of the sample. This material consisted of CD4+ or CD8+ T cells sorted from blood, taken in a trial of the OX40 agonist ivuxolimab. The source is an adult with an advanced solid tumor such as melanoma, head and neck, liver or kidney cancer.

This chain links TRBV29-1 with TRBJ2-3; D not resolved. The germline V gene has CDR1 SQVTM and CDR2 ANQGSEA. Trimming shortened V by 3 bases and J by 2 bases, and 12 bases separated the two germline ends. The CDR3 is made up of 14 amino acids. CDR3 amino acids: CSVDYGSITDTQYF. As DNA, the CDR3 is TGCAGCGTTGATTACGGCAGTATCACAGATACGCAGTATTTT.

The chain uses TRBV7-2 and TRBJ1-1; TRBD1 is a possible D gene (5 bases). Germline V gene sequence: CDR1 SGHTA, CDR2 FQGNSA. This CDR3 comprises 17 residues. Trimming removed 2 bases from V and 3 bases from J, with 19 bases in between. The CDR3 coding sequence is TGTGCCAGCAGCTTAACTCGGCAGGGAGTTCAGGACACTGAAGCTTTCTTT. Translated, it gives CASSLTRQGVQDTEAFF.